The sequence of this T cell receptor (beta chain) was determined in a study of blood T cell repertoires in COVID-19. Overall study: Samples taken during acute and convalescent COVID-19 were collected in the United States, Italy and Spain. Sample material is recorded as cDNA or gDNA derived from T cells, B-cell-depleted T cells, or PBMCs.

Seattle-derived patients entered the study during active infection and were followed longitudinally. Original analysis: Nucleated cell number was recorded as an estimate derived from reference gene primer amplification. Here immunoSEQ multiplex PCR was the method, and the copy in TCRdb shows in-frame clones only, minus some. V, J and clone size were drawn from that table, and D and trimming were deduced from the DNA. Seen here are over 400,000 clones, around nine tenths observed once, and the top ten hold 7.5% to 9.5%. Sequencing was performed on peripheral blood. The source of this sequence is a woman in her 50s with COVID-19, enrolled during active disease.

In DNA form, the CDR3 reads TGCGCCAGCAGCCAAGATTCCAGGGGGCTCCCCGGGGAGCTGTTTTTT. This translates into CASSQDSRGLPGELFF. The V call is TRBV4-1, the J call TRBJ2-2; TRBD1 matches at 8 bases. The germline CDR1 and CDR2 sequences are MGHRA and YSYEKL. The junction had 6 bases not matched to a gene; V was cut back by 0 bases and J by 6 bases. The CDR3 is made up of 16 amino acids.